The sequence of this T cell receptor (beta chain) was determined in a study of T-cell memory formation after mild COVID-19. Notes on this clonotype: Its antigen remains unidentified.

Broader study findings: Those CD4+ clones that contracted were mainly in CM and EM (CD8+ ones in EMRA). Clones shrinking from day 15 to 85 showed even CD4/CD8 mixes; later expanders tilted CD4+. Memory from before infection featured some responding clones, which suggests cross-reactive memory joined.

The TCR alpha and TCR beta cDNA libraries, bearing sample barcodes and UMIs, were generated by 5'RACE using constant-segment primers. TCRdb reanalysed the 5' RACE reads using MiXCR and keeps one entry per CDR3 protein. The sample holds approximately 500,000 distinct CDR3 sequences, around 27% seen once. V lost 5 bases and J 0 bases, leaving 14 bases between the germline ends. CDR3 length: 17 amino acids. The germline V gene encodes CDR1 SGHTA and CDR2 FQGNSA. Sequencing was carried out using PBMCs or a T cell subset sorted from them (not recorded which). The clonotype originates from an adult woman who had mild COVID-19 (a few samples of this study predate the infection). Cell type and time point are not known. This chain joins TRBV7-2 and TRBJ2-6; TRBD2 is a possible D gene (6 bases). The CDR3 bases are TGTGCCAGCAGCGGGGGGAGAGTAAGCTCTGGGGCCAACGTCCTGACTTTC. Its translation is CASSGGRVSSGANVLTF.